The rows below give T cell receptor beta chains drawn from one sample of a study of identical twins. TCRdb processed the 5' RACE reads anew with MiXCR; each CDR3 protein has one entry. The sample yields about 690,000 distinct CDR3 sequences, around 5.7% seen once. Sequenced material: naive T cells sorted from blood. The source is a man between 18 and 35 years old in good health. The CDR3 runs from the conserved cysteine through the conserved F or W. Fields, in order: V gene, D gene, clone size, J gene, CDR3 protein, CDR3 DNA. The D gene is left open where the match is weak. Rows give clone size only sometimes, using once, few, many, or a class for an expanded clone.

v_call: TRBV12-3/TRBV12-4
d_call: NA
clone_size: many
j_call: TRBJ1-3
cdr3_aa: CASSLLDSRYHF
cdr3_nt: TGTGCCAGCAGTTTATTGGACTCAAGATACCATTTT

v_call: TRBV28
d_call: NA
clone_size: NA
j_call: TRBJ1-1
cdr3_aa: CASTRPGANTEAFF
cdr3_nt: TGTGCCAGCACCCGGCCCGGGGCGAACACTGAAGCTTTCTTT

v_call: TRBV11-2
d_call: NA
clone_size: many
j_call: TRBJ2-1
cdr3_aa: CASSLDRPNEQFF
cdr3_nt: TGTGCCAGCAGCTTAGATCGTCCTAATGAGCAGTTCTTC

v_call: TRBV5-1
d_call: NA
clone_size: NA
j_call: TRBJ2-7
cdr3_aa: CASTSPSYEQYF
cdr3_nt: TGCGCCAGCACTTCCCCGTCCTACGAGCAGTACTTC

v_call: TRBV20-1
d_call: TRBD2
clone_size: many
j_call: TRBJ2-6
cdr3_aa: CSARTPSGRAGGANVLTF
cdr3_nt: TGCAGTGCTCGAACTCCTAGCGGGAGAGCGGGCGGGGCCAACGTCCTGACTTTC

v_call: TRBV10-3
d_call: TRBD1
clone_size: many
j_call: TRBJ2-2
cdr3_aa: CAIRVDRGTGELFF
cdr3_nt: TGTGCCATCAGGGTCGACAGGGGGACCGGGGAGCTGTTTTTT

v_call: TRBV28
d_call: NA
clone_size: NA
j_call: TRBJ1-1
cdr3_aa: CASSTHVQEAFF
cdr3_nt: TGTGCCAGCAGTACCCACGTCCAGGAAGCTTTCTTT

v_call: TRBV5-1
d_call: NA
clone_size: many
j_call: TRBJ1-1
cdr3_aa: CASSLDRILNTEAFF
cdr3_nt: TGCGCCAGCAGCTTGGACAGAATCTTGAACACTGAAGCTTTCTTT

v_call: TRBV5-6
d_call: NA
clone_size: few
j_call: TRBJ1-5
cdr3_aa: CASSLGVGSGDQPQHF
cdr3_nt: TGTGCCAGCAGCTTGGGGGTGGGGTCGGGGGACCAGCCCCAGCATTTT

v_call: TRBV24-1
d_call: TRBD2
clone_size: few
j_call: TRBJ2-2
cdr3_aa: CATSDIGLAGVSNTGELFF
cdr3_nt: TGTGCCACCAGTGATATCGGACTAGCGGGAGTGTCTAACACCGGGGAGCTGTTTTTT

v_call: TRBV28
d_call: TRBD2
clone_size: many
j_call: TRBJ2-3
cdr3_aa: CASSRTSGRLTDTQYF
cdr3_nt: TGTGCCAGCAGTCGGACTAGCGGGAGGCTGACAGATACGCAGTATTTT

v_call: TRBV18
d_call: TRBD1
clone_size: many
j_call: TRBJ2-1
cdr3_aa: CASSPPTGAHEQFF
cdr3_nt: TGTGCCAGCTCACCACCGACAGGGGCCCATGAGCAGTTCTTC

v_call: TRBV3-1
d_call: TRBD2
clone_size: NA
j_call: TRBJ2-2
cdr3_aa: CASSQEYGGGLDTGELFF
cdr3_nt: TGTGCCAGCAGCCAAGAATACGGGGGAGGGCTTGACACCGGGGAGCTGTTTTTT

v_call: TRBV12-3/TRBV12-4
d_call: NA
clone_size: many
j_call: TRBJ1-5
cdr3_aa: CASSSPGHGSVVNQPQHF
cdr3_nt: TGTGCCAGCAGTTCGCCGGGACACGGATCGGTTGTCAATCAGCCCCAGCATTTT

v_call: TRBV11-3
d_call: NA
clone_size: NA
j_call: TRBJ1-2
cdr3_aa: CASSSSGSRVIGYTF
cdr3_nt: TGTGCCAGCAGCTCCTCGGGGAGCAGGGTAATCGGCTACACCTTC

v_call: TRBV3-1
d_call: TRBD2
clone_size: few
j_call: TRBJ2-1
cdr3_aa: CASSLRGTSIRLGEQFF
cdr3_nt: TGTGCCAGCAGCTTACGAGGGACTAGCATTCGGTTAGGTGAGCAGTTCTTC

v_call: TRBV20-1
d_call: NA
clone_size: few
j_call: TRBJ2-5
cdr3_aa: CSAKDLETQYF
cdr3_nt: TGCAGTGCCAAGGACTTAGAGACCCAGTACTTC

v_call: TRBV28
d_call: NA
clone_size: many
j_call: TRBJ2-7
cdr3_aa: CASRRVDREDEQYF
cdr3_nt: TGTGCCAGCAGACGAGTCGACAGGGAGGACGAGCAGTACTTC

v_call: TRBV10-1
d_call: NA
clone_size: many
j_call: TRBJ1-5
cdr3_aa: CASSVAPNQPQHF
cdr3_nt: TGCGCCAGCAGTGTAGCCCCCAATCAGCCCCAGCATTTT

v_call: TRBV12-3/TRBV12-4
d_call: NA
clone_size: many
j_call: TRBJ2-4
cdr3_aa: CASNQPGAKNIQYF
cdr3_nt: TGTGCCAGCAACCAGCCCGGGGCCAAAAACATTCAGTACTTC

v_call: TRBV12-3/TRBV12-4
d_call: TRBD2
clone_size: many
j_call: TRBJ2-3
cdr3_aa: CASSTGLAGSDTQYF
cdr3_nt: TGTGCCAGCAGCACAGGACTAGCGGGGTCAGATACGCAGTATTTT

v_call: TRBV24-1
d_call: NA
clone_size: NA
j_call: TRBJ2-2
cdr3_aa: CATSDFGRTNTGELFF
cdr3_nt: TGTGCCACCAGTGATTTCGGACGGACGAACACCGGGGAGCTGTTTTTT

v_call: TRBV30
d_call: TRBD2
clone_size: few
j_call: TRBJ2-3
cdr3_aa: CAWGTLAGGTDTQYF
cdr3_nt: TGTGCCTGGGGGACTCTAGCGGGAGGCACAGATACGCAGTATTTT

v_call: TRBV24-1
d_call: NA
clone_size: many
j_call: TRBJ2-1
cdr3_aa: CATSDLVAVNEQFF
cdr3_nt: TGTGCCACCAGTGATTTAGTGGCAGTCAATGAGCAGTTCTTC

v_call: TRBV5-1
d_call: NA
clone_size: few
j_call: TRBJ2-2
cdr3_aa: CASSFRGENTGELFF
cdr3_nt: TGCGCCAGCAGCTTTAGGGGGGAGAACACCGGGGAGCTGTTTTTT

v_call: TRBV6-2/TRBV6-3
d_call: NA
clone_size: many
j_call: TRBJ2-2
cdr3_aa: CASTDAGEGDTGELFF
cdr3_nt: TGTGCCAGCACTGATGCAGGGGAAGGGGACACCGGGGAGCTGTTTTTT

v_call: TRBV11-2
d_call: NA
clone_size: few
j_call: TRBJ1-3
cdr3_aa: CASSLDSPGSSGNTIYF
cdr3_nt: TGTGCCAGCAGCTTAGATTCTCCGGGAAGCTCTGGAAACACCATATATTTT

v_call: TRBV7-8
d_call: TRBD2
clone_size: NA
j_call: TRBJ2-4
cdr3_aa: CASSLGRLAGVTKNIQYF
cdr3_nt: TGTGCCAGCAGCTTAGGTCGGCTAGCGGGAGTCACCAAAAACATTCAGTACTTC

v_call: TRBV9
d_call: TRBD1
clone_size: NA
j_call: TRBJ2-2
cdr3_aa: CASSVRDRILTGELFF
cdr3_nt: TGTGCCAGCAGCGTCCGGGACAGGATACTAACCGGGGAGCTGTTTTTT

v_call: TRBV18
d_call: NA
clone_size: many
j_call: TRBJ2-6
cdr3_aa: CASSPPAGANVLTF
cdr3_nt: TGTGCCAGCTCACCACCGGCCGGGGCCAACGTCCTGACTTTC

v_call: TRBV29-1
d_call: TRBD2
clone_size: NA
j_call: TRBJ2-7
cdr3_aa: CSVDGAGTSGTPGYEQYF
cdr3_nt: TGCAGCGTTGATGGGGCCGGGACTAGCGGGACCCCTGGTTACGAGCAGTACTTC